This is a list of T cell receptor beta chains from one sample in a study of response to subunit inactivated influenza vaccine. TCRdb analysed the RT-PCR reads with MiXCR anew, one entry per CDR3 protein. The table lists around 530,000 distinct CDR3 sequences, about 12% of them singletons, with roughly 10% in the top ten. The sequencing here drew on PBMCs from blood, taken on the day of vaccination. The receptors here all came from a man aged 50-60 years who received an inactivated influenza vaccine. The CDR3 runs from the conserved cysteine through the conserved F or W. D genes are given only for firm matches. Expanded clones get a size class; other rows say once, few or many, or leave the size out.

TRBJ2-7 - - TRBV18 CASSPESSRSYEQYF TGTGCCAGCTCACCAGAGTCAAGCAGGAGCTACGAGCAGTACTTC
TRBJ2-5 many - TRBV2 CASTITREETQYF TGTGCCAGCACAATTACTAGAGAAGAGACCCAGTACTTC
TRBJ2-1 - TRBD1 TRBV29-1 CSVDHRQGVFYNEQFF TGCAGCGTTGATCACAGACAGGGAGTCTTCTACAATGAGCAGTTCTTC
TRBJ2-3 - - TRBV28 CASSLTSFSTDTQYF TGTGCCAGCAGTTTAACAAGCTTTAGCACAGATACGCAGTATTTT
TRBJ2-2 - TRBD1 TRBV28 CASSSPLGQGSNTGELFF TGTGCCAGCAGTTCCCCACTGGGACAGGGGTCGAACACCGGGGAGCTGTTTTTT
TRBJ2-7 few TRBD2 TRBV25-1 CASSRVVTSGRAPSYEQYF TGTGCCAGCAGTCGGGTTGTTACTAGCGGGAGGGCCCCGTCCTACGAGCAGTACTTC
TRBJ1-5 - TRBD1 TRBV29-1 CSVEGGGAGQPQHF TGCAGCGTTGAAGGAGGGGGCGCGGGTCAGCCCCAGCATTTT
TRBJ2-3 few - TRBV2 CASSRKDTQYF TGTGCCAGCAGTAGGAAAGATACGCAGTATTTT
TRBJ2-5 - TRBD2 TRBV20-1 CSARSGLAGGYQETQYF TGCAGTGCTAGAAGCGGGCTAGCGGGGGGGTACCAAGAGACCCAGTACTTC
TRBJ2-7 many TRBD2 TRBV28 CASLTSGTYEQYF TGTGCCAGCCTTACTAGCGGGACATACGAGCAGTACTTC
TRBJ2-7 few - TRBV6-2/TRBV6-3 CASSYSLWTREQYF TGTGCCAGCAGTTACTCCCTTTGGACCCGCGAGCAGTACTTC
TRBJ1-1 - - TRBV18 CASSLNWGRGTEAFF TGTGCCAGCTCACTAAACTGGGGAAGGGGCACTGAAGCTTTCTTT
TRBJ2-1 - - TRBV6-5 CASSYSSPLGNEQFF TGTGCCAGCAGTTACTCTTCCCCTCTCGGCAATGAGCAGTTCTTC
TRBJ1-5 - - TRBV20-1 CSAPGGSGTYQPQHF TGCAGTGCTCCCGGTGGGTCGGGGACTTATCAGCCCCAGCATTTT
TRBJ1-4 few - TRBV29-1 CSAWTGEKLFF TGCAGCGCTTGGACGGGTGAAAAACTGTTTTTT
TRBJ2-2 - - TRBV28 CASSAPRQTNTGELFF TGTGCCAGCAGTGCACCGAGACAGACGAACACCGGGGAGCTGTTTTTT
TRBJ2-7 many - TRBV7-2 CASSDTTTSYEQYF TGTGCCAGCAGCGACACAACCACCTCCTACGAGCAGTACTTC
TRBJ2-1 few - TRBV15 CATSGHRGYNEQFF TGTGCCACCAGCGGCCATAGGGGGTACAATGAGCAGTTCTTC
TRBJ2-7 - - TRBV3-1 CASSQDQGVSYEQYF TGTGCCAGCAGCCAAGATCAGGGAGTCTCCTACGAGCAGTACTTC
TRBJ2-3 - - TRBV7-9 CASSSPPVGPQYF TGTGCCAGCAGCTCCCCGCCCGTGGGGCCGCAGTATTTT